These T cell receptor beta chains were read from a single sample in a study of blood T cell repertoires in COVID-19. Using immunoSEQ multiplex PCR, the repertoire was profiled, and TCRdb retains in-frame clones only, with some absent. The sample carries 130,000 or so clones, roughly 90% recorded once. The sequenced sample was peripheral blood. Receptor source: a man in his sixties or seventies with active COVID-19. CDR3s include the opening cysteine and the closing phenylalanine or tryptophan. Fields, in order: D gene, V gene, J gene, clone size, CDR3 DNA, CDR3 protein. A D gene is named only where the DNA matches it firmly. Clone size, where shown, is once, few, many, or a class for clones that have expanded.

>NA|TRBV24-1|TRBJ1-2|NA
TGTGCCACCAGCGGCGGAGCTAACTATGGCTACACCTTC
CATSGGANYGYTF
>NA|TRBV6-5|TRBJ2-5|NA
TGTGCCAGTGACAGGTCGGAGAAAGAGACCCAGTACTTC
CASDRSEKETQYF
>TRBD2|TRBV5-4|TRBJ2-1|NA
TGTGCCAGCAGCTTGGATGTATTAGCGGGAGGTGATGAGCAGTTCTTC
CASSLDVLAGGDEQFF
>TRBD2|TRBV18|TRBJ2-1|NA
TGTGCCAGCTCATTAGGACTAGCGGGAGTCGGTGAGCAGTTCTTC
CASSLGLAGVGEQFF
>TRBD1|TRBV28|TRBJ2-2|once
TGTGCCAGCAGTCTGACAGGGGGAGGGACCGGGGAGCTGTTTTTT
CASSLTGGGTGELFF
>NA|TRBV24-1|TRBJ2-3|NA
TGTGCCACCGGGGACTCCGCATTAAAGACGGATACGCAGTATTTT
CATGDSALKTDTQYF
>TRBD1|TRBV6-5|TRBJ2-3|NA
TGTGCCAGCAGTTTTCGACAGGGGACAGATACGCAGTATTTT
CASSFRQGTDTQYF
>TRBD2|TRBV5-5|TRBJ2-3|NA
TGTGCCAGCAGCTTTTCTAGCGGTCCAGATACGCAGTATTTT
CASSFSSGPDTQYF
>TRBD1|TRBV19|TRBJ1-1|NA
TGTGCCAGTAGTGTGACAGGGGGGAACACTGAAGCTTTCTTT
CASSVTGGNTEAFF
>NA|TRBV28|TRBJ2-3|once
TGTGCCAGCAGTGGAGGGCTGCTCCGAACAGATACGCAGTATTTT
CASSGGLLRTDTQYF
>TRBD2|TRBV15|TRBJ2-7|NA
TGTGCCACCAGCAGCGGGACTAGCGGTTACGAGCAGTACTTC
CATSSGTSGYEQYF
>TRBD2|TRBV19|TRBJ2-1|NA
TGTGCCAGTAGAAATCCGGGCGGGAGGGCTAACAATGAGCAGTTCTTC
CASRNPGGRANNEQFF
>TRBD2|TRBV2|TRBJ2-3|NA
TGTGCCAGCGAGCGGGAGTTGAAAGATACGCAGTATTTT
CASERELKDTQYF
>TRBD1|TRBV7-8|TRBJ1-4|few
TGTGCCAGCAGCTTGGGACAGCCTCCAACAGGCGAAAAACTGTTTTTT
CASSLGQPPTGEKLFF
>NA|TRBV10-3|TRBJ2-3|NA
TGTGCCATCAGAACAGGGTTAGATAGAGATACGCAGTATTTT
CAIRTGLDRDTQYF
>TRBD2|TRBV5-6|TRBJ2-1|NA
TGTGCCAGCAGCTCCGTAGCGGGAGTTCGGAATGAGCAGTTCTTC
CASSSVAGVRNEQFF
>TRBD2|TRBV5-1|TRBJ2-5|NA
TGCGCCAGCAGCTTCACTAGCGGGAAGGAGACCCAGTACTTC
CASSFTSGKETQYF
>TRBD1|TRBV30|TRBJ1-4|NA
TGTGCCTGGAGGACAGGGATGGGTGAAAAACTGTTTTTT
CAWRTGMGEKLFF
>NA|TRBV6-5|TRBJ2-7|few
TGTGCCAGCAGGGGCCGTGCCTACGAGCAGTACTTC
CASRGRAYEQYF
>TRBD1|TRBV6-2/TRBV6-3|TRBJ1-1|NA
TGTGCCAGCAGTTACCCAACGGGACAGGGGCTGAACACTGAAGCTTTCTTT
CASSYPTGQGLNTEAFF
>TRBD2|TRBV11-2|TRBJ2-7|NA
TGTGCCAGCAGTGATAGCGGGAGGTTGAACTACGAGCAGTACTTC
CASSDSGRLNYEQYF
>TRBD1|TRBV19|TRBJ1-5|NA
TGTGCCAGTACCTCAAGGCGGCGAGGGGGCGGTAATCAGCCCCAGCATTTT
CASTSRRRGGGNQPQHF
>NA|TRBV7-9|TRBJ1-6|few
TGTGCCAGCAGCTTAGCGTTGGGGCCCAATTCACCCCTCCACTTT
CASSLALGPNSPLHF
>TRBD1|TRBV19|TRBJ2-1|NA
TGTGCCAGTAGGGTGACAGGGGGCTCCTACAATGAGCAGTTCTTC
CASRVTGGSYNEQFF
>TRBD1|TRBV4-2|TRBJ1-5|NA
TGTGCCAGCACCTCAAAGGGACAGGGCATTCAGCCCCAGCATTTT
CASTSKGQGIQPQHF
>NA|TRBV6-1|TRBJ2-7|NA
TGTGCCAGCAGTGAACCCCTTCGCAGGGGAAGAAACTTC
CASSEPLRRGRNF
>NA|TRBV19|TRBJ2-1|NA
TGTGCCAGTAGTATTTCAGGGGAGTGGGAGCAGTTCTTC
CASSISGEWEQFF
>TRBD2|TRBV30|TRBJ2-1|NA
TGTGCCTGGACTGCGCTAGCGGGAGTAATCTCTGAGCAGTTCTTC
CAWTALAGVISEQFF
>TRBD2|TRBV12-5|TRBJ2-3|NA
TGTGCTAGTGCCGAAGCGGGAGGCCGGGGAAATACGCAGTATTTT
CASAEAGGRGNTQYF
>NA|TRBV3-1/TRBV3-2|TRBJ1-2|NA
TGTGCCAGCAGCCACGAGGGTAGATCAGGTGACTATGGCTACACCTTC
CASSHEGRSGDYGYTF
>TRBD1|TRBV27|TRBJ2-7|NA
TGTGCCAGCAGTCCGACAGGGGCCTACGAGCAGTACTTC
CASSPTGAYEQYF
>TRBD1|TRBV5-1|TRBJ1-2|once
TGCGCCAGCAGCTTGGCCGTATCAGGGGGCGCGGGGATCTATGGCTACACCTTC
CASSLAVSGGAGIYGYTF
>NA|TRBV3-1/TRBV3-2|TRBJ1-2|NA
TGTGCCAGCAGCCAAGAGACCCCTTGGAGGAGGGAGGGCTACCGCTACACCTTC
CASSQETPWRREGYRYTF
>TRBD1|TRBV5-1|TRBJ2-3|NA
TGCGCCAGCAGCAAGGACAGGGGCACAGATACGCAGTATTTT
CASSKDRGTDTQYF
>TRBD2|TRBV6-6|TRBJ2-7|NA
TGTGCCAGCAGCCCCGGGGGGGCCCAAGGTGGGGAGCAGTACTTC
CASSPGGAQGGEQYF
>NA|TRBV5-4|TRBJ2-2|NA
TGTGCCAGCAGCGGCAGGTCCGACCTCACCGGGGAGCTGTTTTTT
CASSGRSDLTGELFF
>TRBD1|TRBV7-2|TRBJ1-4|NA
TGTGCCAGCAGCTTAAGGCCAGCACAGGGGGAAAAACTGTTTTTT
CASSLRPAQGEKLFF
>NA|TRBV7-9|TRBJ2-6|NA
TGTGCCAGCAGCTTTCTGGGGCCTGGGGCCAACGTCCTGACTTTC
CASSFLGPGANVLTF
>NA|TRBV29-1|TRBJ1-2|NA
TGCAGCGTTGGGACAGAAAACTATGGCTACACCTTC
CSVGTENYGYTF
>TRBD2|TRBV7-2|TRBJ2-6|once
TGTGCCAGCAGCTTAGACCCGGGACTAGTTCTTTTCGGGGCCAACGTCCTGACTTTC
CASSLDPGLVLFGANVLTF
>NA|TRBV10-2|TRBJ2-2|NA
TGCGCCAGCAGTGAAATCGCGGAGGGAAGGTCCGGGGAGCTGTTTTTT
CASSEIAEGRSGELFF
>NA|TRBV24-1|TRBJ2-1|NA
TGTGCCACCAGTGACTCAGTCGGCGGTTCCTACAATGAGCAGTTCTTC
CATSDSVGGSYNEQFF
>TRBD1|TRBV18|TRBJ2-1|once
TGTGCCAGCAAGGGACAGGTAAATAATGAGCAGTTCTTC
CASKGQVNNEQFF
>NA|TRBV28|TRBJ2-1|NA
TGTGCCAGCAGTCCCCGACAGCCAATATACAATGAGCAGTTCTTC
CASSPRQPIYNEQFF
>TRBD2|TRBV2|TRBJ2-1|once
TGTGCCAGCAGTGAGGTTTCTAGCGGGAGCGGGAATGAGCAGTTCTTC
CASSEVSSGSGNEQFF
>NA|TRBV9|TRBJ2-1|NA
TGTGCCAGTACTAAATCCACTCAATCCTACAATGAGCAGTTCTTC
CASTKSTQSYNEQFF
>TRBD2|TRBV7-2|TRBJ2-7|NA
TGTGCCAGCAGTCGGACTAGCGGGATCTACGAGCAGTACTTC
CASSRTSGIYEQYF
>NA|TRBV28|TRBJ2-1|NA
TGTGCCAGCAGTTTGCCGGGACTCGGAGCCAATGAGCAGTTCTTC
CASSLPGLGANEQFF
>TRBD2|TRBV9|TRBJ2-1|NA
TGTGCCAGCAGCGTCGGAGCGGGGGGCTACAATGAGCAGTTCTTC
CASSVGAGGYNEQFF
>TRBD1|TRBV19|TRBJ2-1|NA
TGTGCCAGTAGGGGGACAGGGGGCAGGAATGAGCAGTTCTTC
CASRGTGGRNEQFF